This TCR beta chain was identified in a study of cytomegalovirus exposure and HLA in healthy donors. Study findings and constraints: Some V segments could not be told apart, so they were left out, TRBV6-2 and TRBV6-3 among them. Among donors in an Asian-associated ancestry cluster, a later analysis reportedly found fewer N-insertions than the approximately 700-donor mean.

PCR primers comprised 60 Vbeta and 13 Jbeta primers. Assay used: immunoSEQ multiplex PCR; TCRdb lists only in-frame clones, some missing. The data include over 45,000 clones; the top ten clones carry approximately 2.1%. Comment on this clone: Its specificity is unknown.

Trimming removed 0 bases at V and 4 bases at J, with 20 bases between. CDR3 length: 18 amino acids. CDR1 and CDR2 from the germline V gene are SGHRS and YFSETQ. This TCR was sampled from a woman younger than 35 in good health and CMV-seronegative. Sequencing used PBMCs. The chain joins TRBV5-1 to TRBJ1-3; D is possibly TRBD1 (6 bases). CDR3 amino acids: CASSLAGGLTEWGNTIYF. The CDR3 region has the DNA TGCGCCAGCAGCTTGGCCGGGGGGCTCACCGAGTGGGGAAACACCATATATTTT.